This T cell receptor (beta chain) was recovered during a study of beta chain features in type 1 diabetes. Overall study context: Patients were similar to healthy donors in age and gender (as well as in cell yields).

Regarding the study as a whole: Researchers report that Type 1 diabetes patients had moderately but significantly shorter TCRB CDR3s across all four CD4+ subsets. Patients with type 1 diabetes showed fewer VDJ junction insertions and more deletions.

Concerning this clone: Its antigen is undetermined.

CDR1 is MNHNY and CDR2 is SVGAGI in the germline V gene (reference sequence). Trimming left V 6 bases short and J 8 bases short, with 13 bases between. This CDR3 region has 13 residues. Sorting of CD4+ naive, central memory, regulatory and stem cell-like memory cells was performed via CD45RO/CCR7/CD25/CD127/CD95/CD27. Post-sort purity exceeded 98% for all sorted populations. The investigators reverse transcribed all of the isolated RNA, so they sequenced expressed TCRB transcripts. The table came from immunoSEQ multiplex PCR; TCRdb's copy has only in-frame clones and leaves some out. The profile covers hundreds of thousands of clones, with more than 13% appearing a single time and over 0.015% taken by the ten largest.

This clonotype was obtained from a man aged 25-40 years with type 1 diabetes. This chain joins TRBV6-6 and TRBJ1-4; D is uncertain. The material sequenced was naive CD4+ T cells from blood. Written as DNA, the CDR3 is TGTGCCAGCAGATACGTATCGGAGGAAAAACTGTTTTTT. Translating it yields CASRYVSEEKLFF.